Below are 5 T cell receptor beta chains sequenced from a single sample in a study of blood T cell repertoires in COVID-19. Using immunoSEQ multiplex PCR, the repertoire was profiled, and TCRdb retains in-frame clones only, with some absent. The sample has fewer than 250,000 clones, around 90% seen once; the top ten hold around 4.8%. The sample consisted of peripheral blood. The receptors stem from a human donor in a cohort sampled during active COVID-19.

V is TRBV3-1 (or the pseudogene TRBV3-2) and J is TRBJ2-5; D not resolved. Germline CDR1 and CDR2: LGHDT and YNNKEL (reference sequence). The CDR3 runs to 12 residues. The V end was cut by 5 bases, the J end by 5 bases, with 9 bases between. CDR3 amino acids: CASSMYGETQYF. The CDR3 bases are TGTGCCAGCAGCATGTACGGGGAGACCCAGTACTTC.

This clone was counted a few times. CDR3: CASSYPGMGNQPQHF. The CDR3 bases are TGTGCCAGCAGTTATCCAGGGATGGGCAATCAGCCCCAGCATTTT. V gene TRBV6-2 or TRBV6-3 combines with J gene TRBJ1-5, with D possibly matching TRBD1 (5 bases). The V end lost 3 bases, the J end lost 2 bases, and 11 bases lay between the germline ends. The CDR3 has 15 amino acids. CDR1 MNHEY and CDR2 SVGEGT come from the germline V gene.

Here the CDR3 reads CASSLGGQRRGYEQYF. The DNA of the CDR3 is TGTGCCAGCAGCTTGGGCGGACAGAGAAGGGGCTACGAGCAGTACTTC. The V gene is TRBV5-6, the J gene TRBJ2-7; weak D call: TRBD1 (6 bases). This CDR3 is built from 16 residues. The V gene's germline CDR1 is SGHDT and CDR2 YYEEEE. V lost 0 bases to trimming and J lost 3 bases, with 16 bases between them.

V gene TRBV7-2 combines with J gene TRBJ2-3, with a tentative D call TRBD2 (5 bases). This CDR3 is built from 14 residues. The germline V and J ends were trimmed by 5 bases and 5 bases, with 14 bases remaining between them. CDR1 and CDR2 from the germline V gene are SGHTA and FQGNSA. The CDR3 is CASSPSILGDTQYF. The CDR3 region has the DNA TGTGCCAGCAGCCCGTCGATACTAGGAGATACGCAGTATTTT.

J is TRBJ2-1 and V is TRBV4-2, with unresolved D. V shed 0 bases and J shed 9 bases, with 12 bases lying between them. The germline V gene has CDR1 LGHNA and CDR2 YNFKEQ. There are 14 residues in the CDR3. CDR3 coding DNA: TGTGCCAGCAGCCAAGACCCTAGTTCCGGTGAGCAGTTCTTC. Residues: CASSQDPSSGEQFF.